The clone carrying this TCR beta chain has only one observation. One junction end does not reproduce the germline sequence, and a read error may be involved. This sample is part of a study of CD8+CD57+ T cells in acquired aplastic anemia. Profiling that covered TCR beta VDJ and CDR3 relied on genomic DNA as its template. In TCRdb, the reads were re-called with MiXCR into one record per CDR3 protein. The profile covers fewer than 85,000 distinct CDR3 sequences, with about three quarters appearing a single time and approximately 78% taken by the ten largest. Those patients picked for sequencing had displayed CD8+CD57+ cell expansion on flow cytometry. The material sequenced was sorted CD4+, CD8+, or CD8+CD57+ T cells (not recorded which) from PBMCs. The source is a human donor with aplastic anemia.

CDR3 nucleotide sequence: TGTGCTAGCATGGGGGGAACTAATGAAAAACTGTTTTTT. Residues: CASMGGTNEKLFF. The chain uses TRBV11-1 and TRBJ1-4; perhaps TRBD1 as D (5 bases). Germline V CDR1 and CDR2: SGHAT, FQDESV (reference sequence). The CDR3 spans 13 residues.